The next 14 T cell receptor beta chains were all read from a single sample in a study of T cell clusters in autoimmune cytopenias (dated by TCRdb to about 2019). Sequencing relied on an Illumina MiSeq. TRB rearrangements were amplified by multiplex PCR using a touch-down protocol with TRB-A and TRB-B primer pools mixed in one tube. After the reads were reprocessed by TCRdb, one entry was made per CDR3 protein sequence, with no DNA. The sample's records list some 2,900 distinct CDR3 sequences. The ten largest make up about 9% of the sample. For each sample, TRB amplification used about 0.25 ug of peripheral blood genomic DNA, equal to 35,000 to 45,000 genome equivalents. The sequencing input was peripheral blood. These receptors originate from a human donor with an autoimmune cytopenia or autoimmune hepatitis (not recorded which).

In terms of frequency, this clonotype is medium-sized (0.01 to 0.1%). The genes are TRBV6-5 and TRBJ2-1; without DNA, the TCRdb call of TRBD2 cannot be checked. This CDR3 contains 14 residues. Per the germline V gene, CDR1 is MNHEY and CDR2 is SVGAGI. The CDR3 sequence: CASLRTSGRNEQFF.

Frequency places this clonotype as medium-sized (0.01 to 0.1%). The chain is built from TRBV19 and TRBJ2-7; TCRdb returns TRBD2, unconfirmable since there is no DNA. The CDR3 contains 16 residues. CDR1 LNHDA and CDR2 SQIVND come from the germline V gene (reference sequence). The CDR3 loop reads CASSRGGTSGLYEQYF. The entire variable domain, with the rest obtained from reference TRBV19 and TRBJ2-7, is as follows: DGGITQSPKYLFRKEGQNVTLSCEQNLNHDAMYWYRQDPGQGLRLIYYSQIVNDFQKGDIAEGYSVSREKKESFPLTVTSAQKNPTAFYLCASSRGGTSGLYEQYFGPGTRLTVT.

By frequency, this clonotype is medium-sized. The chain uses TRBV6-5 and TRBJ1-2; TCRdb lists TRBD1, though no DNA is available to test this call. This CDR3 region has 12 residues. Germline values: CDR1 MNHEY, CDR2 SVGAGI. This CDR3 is CATGVQGHGYTF.

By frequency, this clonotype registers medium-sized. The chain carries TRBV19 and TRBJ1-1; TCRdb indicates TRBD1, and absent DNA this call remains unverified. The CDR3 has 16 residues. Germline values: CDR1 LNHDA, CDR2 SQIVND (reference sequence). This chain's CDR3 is CASTMVGTGYFGEAFF. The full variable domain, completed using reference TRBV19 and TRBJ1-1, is DGGITQSPKYLFRKEGQNVTLSCEQNLNHDAMYWYRQDPGQGLRLIYYSQIVNDFQKGDIAEGYSVSREKKESFPLTVTSAQKNPTAFYLCASTMVGTGYFGEAFFGQGTRLTVV.

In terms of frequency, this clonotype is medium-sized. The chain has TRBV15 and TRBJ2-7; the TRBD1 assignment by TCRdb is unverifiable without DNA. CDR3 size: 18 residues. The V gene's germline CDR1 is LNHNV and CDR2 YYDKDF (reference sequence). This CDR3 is CATSRDFGDGGGGDEQYF.

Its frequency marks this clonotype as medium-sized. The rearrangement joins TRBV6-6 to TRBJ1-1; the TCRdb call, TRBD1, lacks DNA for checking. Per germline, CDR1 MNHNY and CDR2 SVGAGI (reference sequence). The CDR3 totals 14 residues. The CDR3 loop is CASLIGGRDTEAFF.

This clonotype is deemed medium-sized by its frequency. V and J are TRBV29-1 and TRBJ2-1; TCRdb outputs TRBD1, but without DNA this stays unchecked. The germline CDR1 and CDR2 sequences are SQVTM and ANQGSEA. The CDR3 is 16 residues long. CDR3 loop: CSDSPPGQISYNEQFF.

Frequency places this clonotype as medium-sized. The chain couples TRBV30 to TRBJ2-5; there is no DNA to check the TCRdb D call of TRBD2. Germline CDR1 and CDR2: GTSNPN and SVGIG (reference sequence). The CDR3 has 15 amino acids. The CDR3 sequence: CAWRSGGVGSETQYF.

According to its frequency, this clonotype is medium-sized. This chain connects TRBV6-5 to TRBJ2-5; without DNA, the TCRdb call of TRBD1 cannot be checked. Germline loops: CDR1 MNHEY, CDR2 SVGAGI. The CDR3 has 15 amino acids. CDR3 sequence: CASSEGERHEETQYF.

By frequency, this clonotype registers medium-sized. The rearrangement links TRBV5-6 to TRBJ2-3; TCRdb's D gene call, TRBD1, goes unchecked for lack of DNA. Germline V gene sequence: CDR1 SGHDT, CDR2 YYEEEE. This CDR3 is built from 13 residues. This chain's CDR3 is CASSWLRGDTQYF.

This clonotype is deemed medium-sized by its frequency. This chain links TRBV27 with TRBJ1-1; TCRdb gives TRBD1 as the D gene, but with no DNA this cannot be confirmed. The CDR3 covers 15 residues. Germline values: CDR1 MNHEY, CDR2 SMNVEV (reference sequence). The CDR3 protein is CASSLREDYYTEAFF.

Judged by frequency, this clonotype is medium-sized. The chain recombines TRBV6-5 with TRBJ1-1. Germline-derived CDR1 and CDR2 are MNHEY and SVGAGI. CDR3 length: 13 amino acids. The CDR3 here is CASNLGPSIEAFF.

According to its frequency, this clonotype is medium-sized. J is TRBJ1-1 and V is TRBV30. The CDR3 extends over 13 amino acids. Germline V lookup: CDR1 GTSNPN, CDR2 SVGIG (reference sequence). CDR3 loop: CAWSVQLDTEAFF.

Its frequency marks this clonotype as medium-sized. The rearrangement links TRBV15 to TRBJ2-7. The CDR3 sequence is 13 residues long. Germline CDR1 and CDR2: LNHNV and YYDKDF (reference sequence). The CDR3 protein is CATSRDRRYEQYF.